This TCR beta chain came from a study of blood T cells in healthy people across ages. Regarding the study as a whole: The long-lived group displayed more naive CD4+ cells, plus higher diversity, than the aged donors did. Unknown CMV status may confound age-related changes in expanded clones.

Trimming took off 2 bases at V and 9 bases at J, with 17 bases between the two ends. Germline CDR1 MNHEY, CDR2 SVGAGI. The CDR3 has 16 residues. The table lists this clonotype with a few counts. The antigen is unknown. A second PCR, run for roughly 7 to 12 cycles, used a sample-barcoded 5' primer plus a J-beta primer mix. TCRdb fed the 5' RACE reads into MiXCR, producing one record per CDR3 protein. The table lists approximately 800,000 distinct CDR3 sequences, 55% to 70% of them singletons. The rearrangement links TRBV6-5 to TRBJ1-6, with TRBD1 as a possible D gene (6 bases). Sequencing used blood. The receptor comes from a man aged 25 to 40 in good health. The CDR3 DNA reads TGTGCCAGCAGTTACCGGGGGCCGAGGCGGGGTTCACCCCTCCACTTT. Protein: CASSYRGPRRGSPLHF.